This entry lists 27 T cell receptor beta chains sequenced from one sample in a study of blood T cell repertoires in COVID-19 (dated by TCRdb to about 2020). Libraries were prepared through the immunoSEQ multiplex PCR assay. TCRdb limited this immuneACCESS table to in-frame rearrangements with V and J called. A share of clones is missing; checked studies link under half to unresolved V genes, and the rest is unexplained. The sample yields around 180,000 clones; over 75% were counted once. The leading ten clones occupy 6.5% of the sample. The sequencing sample was made of peripheral blood. Every receptor here comes from a man between 65 and 85 years old with active or convalescent COVID-19.

The chain couples TRBV19 to TRBJ1-1; 9 nucleotides agree with TRBD1. From germline, CDR1 is LNHDA and CDR2 SQIVND (reference sequence). V lost 6 bases, J lost 1 base, and 6 bases stayed unmatched. CDR3 size: 15 residues. The CDR3 is CASRKMTGGNTEAFF. The CDR3, as DNA: TGTGCCAGTAGGAAGATGACAGGGGGGAACACTGAAGCTTTCTTT.

V and J are TRBV3-1 (or the pseudogene TRBV3-2) and TRBJ2-3; TRBD2 matches 8 bases. The J segment lost 5 bases and the V segment lost 4 bases, leaving 2 bases of the junction unmatched. Germline V gene data show CDR1 as LGHDT and CDR2 as YNNKEL (reference sequence). The CDR3 contains 13 residues. The CDR3 here is CASSPGRGDTQYF. The CDR3 bases are TGTGCCAGCAGCCCCGGGAGGGGAGATACGCAGTATTTT.

The chain uses TRBV29-1 and TRBJ1-2, with TRBD1 matching 12 bases. From germline, CDR1 is SQVTM and CDR2 ANQGSEA. With V trimmed by 4 bases and J by 4 bases, 4 bases remained unmatched. This CDR3 spans 14 amino acids. The CDR3 loop reads CSVGGQGAPYGYTF. Written as DNA, the CDR3 is TGCAGCGTTGGGGGACAGGGGGCTCCCTATGGCTACACCTTC.

The V and J genes are TRBV6-1 and TRBJ2-7; D is perhaps TRBD2 (6 bases). Trimming stripped 2 bases from V and 7 bases from J, with 12 bases between. Germline CDR1 and CDR2: MNHNS and SASEGT. The CDR3 runs 13 residues. The CDR3 spells CASSERDSEEQYF. In DNA form, the CDR3 reads TGTGCCAGCAGTGAACGGGACTCGGAAGAGCAGTACTTC.

The V and J genes are TRBV2 and TRBJ1-2; 8 bases match TRBD1. V shed 4 bases, J shed 8 bases, and the junction held 12 bases outside the gene matches. Looked up from germline, CDR1 is SNHLY and CDR2 is FYNNEI. The CDR3 spans 15 residues. The CDR3 region is CASSVVQGVDRGYTF. The CDR3 coding sequence is TGTGCCAGCAGTGTGGTACAGGGGGTAGATCGGGGCTACACCTTC.

This rearrangement joins TRBV5-1 to TRBJ1-1; 7 nucleotides align to TRBD1. V lost 0 bases, J lost 7 bases, and 3 bases stayed unmatched. The CDR3 sequence is 13 residues long. Germline V CDR1 and CDR2: SGHRS, YFSETQ. CDR3 DNA sequence: TGCGCCAGCAGCTTGGCGACAGGGAATGAAGCTTTCTTT. Amino acids: CASSLATGNEAFF.

This clone has more than one count but fewer than ten. The chain joins TRBV6-4 to TRBJ1-1; D unclear. V lost 2 bases and J lost 1, with 5 bases in between. The CDR3 contains 13 residues. In germline, CDR1 is MRHNA, CDR2 SNTAGT. The CDR3 nucleotides read TGTGCCAGCAGTGACCAGGAGAACACTGAAGCTTTCTTT. It yields the protein CASSDQENTEAFF.

The genes are TRBV6-2 or TRBV6-3 and TRBJ2-5, with 8 bases fitting TRBD2. The ends lost 6 bases at V and 5 bases at J; junction bases unmatched: 11. CDR3 length: 15 amino acids. CDR1 is MNHEY, CDR2 SVGEGT, per germline. CDR3 in DNA: TGTGCCAGCAGCCCCCCGGCCGGCGGGGGGGAGACCCAGTACTTC. Translated: CASSPPAGGGETQYF.

J is TRBJ1-2 and V is TRBV19; no definite D call. Trimming cost V 5 bases and J 4 bases, with 14 bases left between them. The CDR3 loop spans 14 amino acids. Germline assignment: CDR1 LNHDA and CDR2 SQIVND (reference sequence). Written as DNA, the CDR3 is TGTGCCAGTAGTCGCTCCGAGGGTTTCTATGGCTACACCTTC. Amino acid sequence: CASSRSEGFYGYTF.

This clone has just one count. The V and J genes are TRBV24-1 and TRBJ2-1; perhaps TRBD1 as D (6 bases). This CDR3 is 15 amino acids long. V gave up 5 bases and J gave up 1 base, with 11 bases separating them. CDR1 KGHDR and CDR2 SFDVKD come from the germline V gene. The CDR3 DNA reads as TGTGCCACCAGTGGGGGGCCAGATTCCTACAATGAGCAGTTCTTC. It specifies CATSGGPDSYNEQFF.

Concerning this clone: Other DNA sequences from this sample encode an identical CDR3 as well. The J gene is TRBJ1-2, the V gene TRBV7-9, with 9 positions matching TRBD1. The trim removed 1 base at V and 4 bases at J, leaving 1 base unmatched. CDR3 length: 14 amino acids. Germline CDR1 SEHNR, CDR2 FQNEAQ (reference sequence). CDR3 sequence: CASSLGGQGYGYTF. CDR3 nucleotide sequence: TGTGCCAGCAGCTTAGGGGGACAGGGCTATGGCTACACCTTC. The full variable domain, completed using reference TRBV7-9 and TRBJ1-2, is DTGVSQNPRHKITKRGQNVTFRCDPISEHNRLYWYRQTLGQGPEFLTYFQNEAQLEKSRLLSDRFSAERPKGSFSTLEIQRTEQGDSAMYLCASSLGGQGYGYTFGSGTRLTVV.

The chain employs TRBV5-1 and TRBJ2-1, with 7 bases aligning to TRBD2. The germline gives CDR1 SGHRS, CDR2 YFSETQ. Unmatched junction bases numbered 11, after V lost 0 bases and J lost 5 bases. The CDR3 sequence is 17 residues long. CDR3 sequence: CASSLEGRGLDNNEQFF. CDR3 DNA sequence: TGCGCCAGCAGCTTGGAGGGGCGGGGGTTAGATAACAATGAGCAGTTCTTC. The full variable domain, with the rest looked up from reference TRBV5-1 and TRBJ2-1, is KAGVTQTPRYLIKTRGQQVTLSCSPISGHRSVSWYQQTPGQGLQFLFEYFSETQRNKGNFPGRFSGRQFSNSRSEMNVSTLELGDSALYLCASSLEGRGLDNNEQFFGPGTRLTVL.

J is TRBJ1-1 and V is TRBV29-1; D is unresolved. The V gene's germline CDR1 is SQVTM and CDR2 ANQGSEA. This CDR3 spans 13 amino acids. V lost 4 bases, J lost 7 bases, and 16 bases lay in between. CDR3 amino acids: CSVVGQVGYEAFF. The CDR3 nucleotides read TGCAGCGTTGTCGGTCAGGTTGGCTATGAAGCTTTCTTT. The variable domain in full, with the rest retrieved from reference TRBV29-1 and TRBJ1-1, is SAVISQKPSRDICQRGTSLTIQCQVDSQVTMMFWYRQQPGQSLTLIATANQGSEATYESGFVIDKFPISRPNLTFSTLTVSNMSPEDSSIYLCSVVGQVGYEAFFGQGTRLTVV.

The chain uses TRBV11-2 and TRBJ1-1; 7 nucleotides match TRBD1. The CDR3 is 14 residues long. Losses at the gene ends were 5 bases for V and 2 bases for J; bases not matched to a gene: 5. The germline V gene encodes CDR1 SGHAT and CDR2 FQNNGV. Here the CDR3 reads CASSVTGINTEAFF. As DNA, the CDR3 is TGTGCCAGCAGCGTGACAGGGATTAACACTGAAGCTTTCTTT.

This rearrangement joins TRBV5-1 to TRBJ2-3, with D unclear. Germline V gene sequence: CDR1 SGHRS, CDR2 YFSETQ. The CDR3 loop spans 15 amino acids. Trimming removed 1 base from V and 2 bases from J, with 11 bases in between. Here the CDR3 DNA reads TGCGCCAGCAGCTTGTACTATCAAGACACAGATACGCAGTATTTT. Amino acids: CASSLYYQDTDTQYF.

The genes are TRBV5-6 and TRBJ1-5; D call uncertain. The ends were cut back, 2 bases at V and 7 bases at J, with 10 bases in the middle. Germline loops: CDR1 SGHDT, CDR2 YYEEEE. The CDR3 sequence is 13 residues long. The CDR3 sequence: CASSFGPEQPQHF. CDR3 DNA: TGTGCCAGCAGCTTTGGGCCCGAACAGCCCCAGCATTTT. Full variable domain (missing parts from reference TRBV5-6 and TRBJ1-5): DAGVTQSPTHLIKTRGQQVTLRCSPKSGHDTVSWYQQALGQGPQFIFQYYEEEERQRGNFPDRFSGHQFPNYSSELNVNALLLGDSALYLCASSFGPEQPQHFGDGTRLSIL.

V and J are TRBV7-9 and TRBJ2-3, with TRBD1 identical over 8 bases. From germline, CDR1 is SEHNR and CDR2 FQNEAQ (reference sequence). The CDR3 runs 14 residues. After removal of 10 bases from V and 0 bases from J, the junction contained 6 bases not matched to a gene. The CDR3 spells CATSGQGSTDTQYF. In nucleotides, the CDR3 is TGTGCCACGTCAGGACAGGGAAGCACAGATACGCAGTATTTT.

Points on this clone: Other DNA sequences within the sample encode an identical CDR3. V gene TRBV9 combines with J gene TRBJ1-1, with a tentative D call TRBD1 (5 bases). In germline, CDR1 is SGDLS, CDR2 YYNGEE. CDR3 length: 14 amino acids. V lost 2 bases, J lost 0 bases, and 8 bases lay in between. The CDR3 nucleotides are TGTGCCAGCAGCGTTGACAGAATGAACACTGAAGCTTTCTTT. This translates into CASSVDRMNTEAFF.

V usage is TRBV6-6 and J usage is TRBJ1-1; D is uncertain. Germline loops: CDR1 MNHNY, CDR2 SVGAGI (reference sequence). This CDR3 has 14 residues. V lost 10 bases, J lost 3 bases, and 18 bases lay in between. CDR3 in DNA: TGTGCCACCGAAAAGGCTGGAGAATACACTGAAGCTTTCTTT. It yields the protein CATEKAGEYTEAFF.

The chain recombines TRBV5-1 with TRBJ2-1; maybe TRBD2 (6 bases). In germline, CDR1 is SGHRS, CDR2 YFSETQ. The V gene lost 3 bases and the J gene lost 9 bases, with 10 bases spanning the gap. This CDR3 has 12 residues. The CDR3: CASSSTGVEQFF. The CDR3 DNA reads TGCGCCAGCAGCTCAACGGGGGTTGAGCAGTTCTTC.

This sequence joins TRBV2 and TRBJ1-3; possibly TRBD1 for D (6 bases). Germline V lookup: CDR1 SNHLY, CDR2 FYNNEI. Trimming took off 4 bases at V and 3 bases at J, with 10 bases between the two ends. The CDR3 has 14 amino acids. CDR3 nucleotide sequence: TGTGCCAGCAGTGCGGACAGAATTGGAAACACCATATATTTT. This gives the protein CASSADRIGNTIYF.

V gene TRBV5-4 combines with J gene TRBJ1-1; no firm D call. The germline V and J ends were trimmed by 3 bases and 1 base, with 10 bases remaining between them. This CDR3 has 14 residues. CDR1 is SGHNT, CDR2 YYREEE, per germline (reference sequence). CDR3 loop: CASSYSTANTEAFF. DNA of the CDR3: TGTGCCAGCAGCTATTCAACAGCGAACACTGAAGCTTTCTTT.

J is TRBJ1-1 and V is TRBV7-6, with 10 bases lining up with TRBD1. V trimming: 3 bases; J trimming: 4 bases; junction bases outside the gene matches: 2. The CDR3 spans 14 residues. Germline V CDR1 and CDR2: SGHVS, FNYEAQ. The CDR3 coding sequence is TGTGCCAGCAGCTTCGGGACAGGGGTCACTGAAGCTTTCTTT. The encoded protein is CASSFGTGVTEAFF.

The CDR3 here is CASILWTGGFVYEQYF. In DNA form, the CDR3 reads TGTGCCAGTATACTTTGGACAGGGGGTTTCGTCTACGAGCAGTACTTC. V gene TRBV7-9 combines with J gene TRBJ2-7; TRBD1 aligns across 10 bases. V shed 9 bases, J shed 3 bases, and the junction held 14 bases outside the gene matches. From germline, CDR1 is SEHNR and CDR2 FQNEAQ (reference sequence). The CDR3 totals 16 residues.

V and J are TRBV30 and TRBJ1-4; D unresolved. Germline values: CDR1 GTSNPN, CDR2 SVGIG (reference sequence). The CDR3 extends over 16 amino acids. Trimming removed 3 bases from V and 0 bases from J, with 14 bases in between. The CDR3 region has the DNA TGTGCCTGGAGCGGTGCCGACACAGCAACTAATGAAAAACTGTTTTTT. Translated: CAWSGADTATNEKLFF. Variable domain in full (rest from reference TRBV30 and TRBJ1-4): SQTIHQWPATLVQPVGSPLSLECTVEGTSNPNLYWYRQAAGRGLQLLFYSVGIGQISSEVPQNLSASRPQDRQFILSSKKLLLSDSGFYLCAWSGADTATNEKLFFGSGTQLSVL.

The V gene is TRBV9, the J gene TRBJ1-3; D uncertain. The germline gives CDR1 SGDLS, CDR2 YYNGEE. V dropped 1 base and J dropped 0 bases, with 11 bases sitting between them. The CDR3 is 16 amino acids. The CDR3 loop reads CASSVSFSDSGNTIYF. For the CDR3, the DNA is TGTGCCAGCAGCGTAAGCTTCTCTGACTCTGGAAACACCATATATTTT. The whole variable domain, remainder taken from reference TRBV9 and TRBJ1-3, is DSGVTQTPKHLITATGQRVTLRCSPRSGDLSVYWYQQSLDQGLQFLIQYYNGEERAKGNILERFSAQQFPDLHSELNLSSLELGDSALYFCASSVSFSDSGNTIYFGEGSWLTVV.

J is TRBJ1-1 and V is TRBV29-1; 10 positions agree with TRBD1. The ends lost 7 bases at V and 8 bases at J; junction bases unmatched: 7. The germline gives CDR1 SQVTM, CDR2 ANQGSEA. This CDR3 has 12 residues. CDR3 nucleotide sequence: TGCAGCGGTACAGGACAGGGGGACGAAGCTTTCTTT. The encoded protein is CSGTGQGDEAFF.